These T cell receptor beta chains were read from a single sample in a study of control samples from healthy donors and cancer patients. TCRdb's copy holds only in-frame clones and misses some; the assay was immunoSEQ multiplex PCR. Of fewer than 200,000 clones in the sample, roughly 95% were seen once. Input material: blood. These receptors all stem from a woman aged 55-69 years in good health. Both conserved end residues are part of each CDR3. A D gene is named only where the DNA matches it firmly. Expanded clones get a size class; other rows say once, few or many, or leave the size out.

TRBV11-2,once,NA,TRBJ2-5,CASSLNREETQYF,TGTGCCAGCAGCTTAAACAGGGAAGAGACCCAGTACTTC
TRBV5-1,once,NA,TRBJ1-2,CASSLGGSQNYGYTF,TGCGCCAGCAGCTTGGGGGGGAGCCAGAACTATGGCTACACCTTC
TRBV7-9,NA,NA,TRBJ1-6,CASSLERNSPLHF,TGTGCCAGCAGCTTAGAACGGAATTCACCCCTCCACTTT
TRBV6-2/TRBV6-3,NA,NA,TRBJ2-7,CASSSYSYEQYF,TGTGCCAGCAGTTCCTACTCCTACGAGCAGTACTTC
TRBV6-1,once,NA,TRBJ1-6,CASSDTGWNSPLHF,TGTGCCAGCAGTGACACGGGGTGGAATTCACCCCTCCACTTT
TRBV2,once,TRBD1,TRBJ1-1,CASSPGQGSNTEAFF,TGTGCCAGCAGCCCGGGACAGGGATCGAACACTGAAGCTTTCTTT
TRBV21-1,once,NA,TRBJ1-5,CASILTPGMENQPQHF,TGTGCCAGCATTCTGACTCCGGGGATGGAAAATCAGCCCCAGCATTTT
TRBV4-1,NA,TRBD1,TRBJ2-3,CASSLPRGSSTDTQYF,TGCGCCAGCAGCCTACCCAGGGGGTCTAGCACAGATACGCAGTATTTT
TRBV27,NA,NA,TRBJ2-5,CASSLYPGVGETQYF,TGTGCCAGCAGTTTATACCCGGGGGTAGGGGAGACCCAGTACTTC
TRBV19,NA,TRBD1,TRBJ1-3,CASRSTGSGNTIYF,TGTGCCAGTAGGTCGACAGGGAGTGGAAACACCATATATTTT
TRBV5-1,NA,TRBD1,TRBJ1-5,CASSTTPLDRGHQPQHF,TGCGCCAGCAGCACGACCCCGTTAGACAGGGGGCATCAGCCCCAGCATTTT
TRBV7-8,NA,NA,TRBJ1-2,CASSMGRTTYGYTF,TGTGCCAGCAGCATGGGACGGACTACCTATGGCTACACCTTC
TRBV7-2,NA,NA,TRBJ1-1,CASSLNRMNTEAFF,TGTGCCAGCAGCTTAAACAGAATGAACACTGAAGCTTTCTTT
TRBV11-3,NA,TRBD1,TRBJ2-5,CASSTGTGEIETQYF,TGTGCCAGCAGCACCGGGACAGGGGAAATTGAGACCCAGTACTTC
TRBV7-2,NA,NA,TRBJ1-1,CASSLKGTEAFF,TGTGCCAGCAGCTTAAAGGGCACTGAAGCTTTCTTT
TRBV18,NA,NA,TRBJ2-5,CASSLSTGIQETQYF,TGTGCCAGCTCACTCTCCACAGGAATCCAAGAGACCCAGTACTTC
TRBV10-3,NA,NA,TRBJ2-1,CAISESEGSGYNEQFF,TGTGCCATCAGTGAGTCGGAGGGCTCTGGGTACAATGAGCAGTTCTTC
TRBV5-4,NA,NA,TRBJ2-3,CASSLEGLHRTDTQYF,TGTGCCAGCAGCTTGGAAGGGCTACATCGCACAGATACGCAGTATTTT
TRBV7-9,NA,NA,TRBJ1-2,CASRSTGGDYGYTF,TGTGCCAGCAGGTCGACAGGAGGGGACTATGGCTACACCTTC
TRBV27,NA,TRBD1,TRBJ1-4,CASSFLTGGDEKLFF,TGTGCCAGCAGTTTCCTGACAGGGGGAGATGAAAAACTGTTTTTT
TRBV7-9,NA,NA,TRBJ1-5,CASSRYPQESNQPQHF,TGTGCCAGCAGCCGCTACCCTCAGGAGAGCAATCAGCCCCAGCATTTT
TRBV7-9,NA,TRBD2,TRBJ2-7,CASSFSGESYEQYF,TGTGCCAGCAGCTTTAGCGGGGAATCCTACGAGCAGTACTTC
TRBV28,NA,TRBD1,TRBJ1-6,CASSPTDRDSPLHF,TGTGCCAGCAGCCCTACCGACAGGGATTCACCCCTCCACTTT
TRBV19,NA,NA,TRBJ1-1,CASSIGPAGAFF,TGTGCCAGTAGTATAGGGCCCGCGGGGGCTTTCTTT
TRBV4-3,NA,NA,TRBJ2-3,CASSSGRRGITDTQYF,TGCGCCAGCAGCTCAGGGCGGAGGGGCATCACAGATACGCAGTATTTT
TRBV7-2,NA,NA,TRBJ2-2,CASSWEELINTGELFF,TGTGCCAGCAGTTGGGAAGAACTCATAAACACCGGGGAGCTGTTTTTT
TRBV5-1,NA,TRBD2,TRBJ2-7,CASTKTSGGTYEQYF,TGCGCCAGCACCAAGACTAGCGGGGGGACCTACGAGCAGTACTTC
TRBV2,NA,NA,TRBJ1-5,CASSEANQPQHF,TGTGCCAGCAGTGAAGCTAATCAGCCCCAGCATTTT
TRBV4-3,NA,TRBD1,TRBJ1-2,CASSQEWDSYGYTF,TGCGCCAGCAGCCAAGAGTGGGACAGCTATGGCTACACCTTC
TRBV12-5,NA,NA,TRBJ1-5,CASGLVRDQPQHF,TGTGCTAGTGGTTTGGTAAGGGATCAGCCCCAGCATTTT
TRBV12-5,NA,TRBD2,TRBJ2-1,CASGTSGNEQFF,TGTGCTAGTGGGACTAGCGGCAATGAGCAGTTCTTC
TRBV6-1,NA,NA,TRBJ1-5,CASSERGLGQPQHF,TGTGCCAGCAGTGAACGAGGGCTGGGTCAGCCCCAGCATTTT
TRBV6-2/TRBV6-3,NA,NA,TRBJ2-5,CASSWATRGWETQYF,TGTGCCAGCAGTTGGGCCACGAGGGGTTGGGAGACCCAGTACTTC
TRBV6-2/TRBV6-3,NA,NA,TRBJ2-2,CASSSVTPNTGELFF,TGTGCCAGCAGTTCTGTTACTCCGAACACCGGGGAGCTGTTTTTT
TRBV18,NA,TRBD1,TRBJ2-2,CASSPRDRALVGTGELFF,TGTGCCAGCTCACCGCGGGACAGGGCGTTAGTCGGCACCGGGGAGCTGTTTTTT
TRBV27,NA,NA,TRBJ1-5,CASRNYAGTNQPQHF,TGTGCCAGCAGGAATTATGCAGGGACCAATCAGCCCCAGCATTTT
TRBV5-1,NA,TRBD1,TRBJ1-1,CASSSQTGMNTEAFF,TGCGCCAGCAGCTCCCAGACAGGGATGAACACTGAAGCTTTCTTT
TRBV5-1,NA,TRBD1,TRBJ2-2,CASSESDRGNTGELFF,TGCGCCAGCAGCGAGTCGGACAGGGGTAACACCGGGGAGCTGTTTTTT
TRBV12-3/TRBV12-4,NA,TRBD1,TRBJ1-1,CASSGTEGGAFF,TGTGCCAGCAGCGGGACAGAAGGAGGAGCTTTCTTT